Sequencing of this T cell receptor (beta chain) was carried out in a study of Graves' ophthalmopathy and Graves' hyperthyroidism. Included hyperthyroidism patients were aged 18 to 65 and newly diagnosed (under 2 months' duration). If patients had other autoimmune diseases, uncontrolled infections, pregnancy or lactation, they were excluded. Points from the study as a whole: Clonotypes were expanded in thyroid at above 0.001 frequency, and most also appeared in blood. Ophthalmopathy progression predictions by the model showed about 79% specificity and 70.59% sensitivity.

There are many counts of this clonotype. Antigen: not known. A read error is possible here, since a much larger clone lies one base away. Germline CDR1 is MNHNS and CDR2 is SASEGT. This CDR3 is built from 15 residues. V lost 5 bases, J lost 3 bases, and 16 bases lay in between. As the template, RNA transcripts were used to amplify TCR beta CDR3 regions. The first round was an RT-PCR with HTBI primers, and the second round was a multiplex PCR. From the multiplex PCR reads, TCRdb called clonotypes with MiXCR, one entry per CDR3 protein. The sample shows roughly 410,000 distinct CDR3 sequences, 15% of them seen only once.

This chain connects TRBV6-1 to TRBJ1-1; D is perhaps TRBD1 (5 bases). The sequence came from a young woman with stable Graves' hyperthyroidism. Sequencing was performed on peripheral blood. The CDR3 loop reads CASSQGPGKDTEAFF. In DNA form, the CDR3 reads TGTGCCAGCAGTCAGGGACCGGGTAAGGACACTGAAGCTTTCTTT.